This T cell receptor beta chain was sequenced for a study of T cell changes during pregnancy in multiple sclerosis. V dropped 2 bases and J dropped 4 bases, with 12 bases sitting between them. CDR1 and CDR2 from the germline V gene are SGHTA and FQGTGA. This CDR3 comprises 15 residues. Sequencing was performed with immunoSEQ multiplex PCR; in TCRdb, only in-frame clones are kept and a portion is missing. The profile shows around 69,000 clones, almost 95% of them singletons. The genes are TRBV7-3 and TRBJ2-4; a weak D match, TRBD2 (7 bases). This TCR came from a female donor in good health, enrolled as a control in a pregnancy study. Here the sequenced sample was peripheral blood, taken in the third trimester of pregnancy. The CDR3 DNA follows: TGTGCCAGCAGCTTAGGGGGGGGCGAAAAAAACATTCAGTACTTC. Amino acids: CASSLGGGEKNIQYF.